This record looks at one TCR beta chain sequence and its context. With V trimmed by 4 bases and J by 5 bases, 6 bases remained unmatched. The CDR3 runs to 14 residues. CDR1 and CDR2 from the germline V gene are SGHDN and FVKESK. Authors' analysis steps: Amplification with reference gene primers provided the estimates of nucleated cell counts. Assay: immunoSEQ multiplex PCR; the TCRdb copy retains only in-frame clones and omits some. The V and J calls and clone size were taken over from that table, and D and trimming were inferred from the DNA. The data show roughly 260,000 clones, 70% to 90% seen once. The source of the sample is a study of blood T cell repertoires in COVID-19. About the research overall: Collection of acute and convalescent COVID-19 samples took place in the United States, Italy and Spain. T cells, B-cell-depleted T cells, or PBMCs supplied cDNA or gDNA.

The sample was peripheral blood. The source is a woman between 50 and 59 years old with acute or convalescent COVID-19. V is TRBV14 and J is TRBJ2-5; 8 nucleotides agree with TRBD1. The CDR3 DNA follows: TGTGCCAGCAGCCCGACAGGGGACGGGGAGACCCAGTACTTC. It is translated as CASSPTGDGETQYF.